This T cell receptor beta chain was recovered during a study of T-cell memory formation after mild COVID-19. Across the study: TCR clusters were mostly confined to one donor each.

The CDR3 is 12 residues long. CDR1 is SGHVS, CDR2 FQNEAQ, per germline. V was shortened by 0 bases and J by 8 bases, with 7 bases between the two germline ends. To note about this clonotype: Its antigen remains unknown.

Study-level results: CD4+ contracting clones were mainly CM and EM; CD8+ ones, EMRA.

TCR alpha and TCR beta cDNA libraries with sample barcodes and UMIs came from 5'RACE using constant-segment primers. TCRdb called the 5' RACE reads again in MiXCR, with one record for every CDR3 protein. Found here are more than 450,000 distinct CDR3 sequences, roughly 18% of them singletons; the top ten hold around 13%. This clonotype originated in an adult woman who had mild COVID-19 (a few samples of this study predate the infection). Cell type and time point are not known. This rearrangement joins TRBV7-8 to TRBJ1-1, with D hard to call. Material: PBMCs or a T cell subset sorted from them (not recorded which). CDR3 DNA: TGTGCCAGCAGCTTAGCGGGGATGGAAGCTTTCTTT. Its translation is CASSLAGMEAFF.